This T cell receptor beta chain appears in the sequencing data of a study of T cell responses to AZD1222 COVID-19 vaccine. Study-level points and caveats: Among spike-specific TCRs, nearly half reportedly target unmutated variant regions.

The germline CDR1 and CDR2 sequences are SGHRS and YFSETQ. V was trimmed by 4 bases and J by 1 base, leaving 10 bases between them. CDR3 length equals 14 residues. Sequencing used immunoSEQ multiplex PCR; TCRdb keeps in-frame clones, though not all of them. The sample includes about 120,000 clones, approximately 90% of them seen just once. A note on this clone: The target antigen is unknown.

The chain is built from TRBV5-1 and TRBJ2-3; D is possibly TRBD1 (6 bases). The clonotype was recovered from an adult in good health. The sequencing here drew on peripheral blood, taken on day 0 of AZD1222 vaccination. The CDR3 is CASSGGPGTDTQYF. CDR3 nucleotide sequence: TGCGCCAGCAGCGGGGGCCCAGGCACAGATACGCAGTATTTT.